This passage covers 20 T cell receptor beta chains from one sample sequenced in a study of response to subunit inactivated influenza vaccine. TCRdb recomputed calls from the RT-PCR reads with MiXCR, one row per CDR3 protein. The sample shows approximately 500,000 distinct CDR3 sequences, roughly 13% of them seen only once. The sequences come from PBMCs from blood, collected 35 to 45 days after vaccination. The receptors derive from a man aged 45 to 65 who received an inactivated influenza vaccine.

The V gene is TRBV7-8, the J gene TRBJ2-3; D ambiguous. CDR1 is SGHVS, CDR2 FQNEAQ, per germline. This CDR3 region has 14 residues. V was shortened by 1 base and J by 3 bases, with 8 bases between the two germline ends. The CDR3 region is CASSLVSPTDTQYF. The CDR3 bases are TGTGCCAGCAGCTTAGTTTCCCCAACAGATACGCAGTATTTT.

This clonotype occurred a few times. V usage is TRBV28 and J usage is TRBJ2-7; the match to TRBD2 covers 10 bases. The trim removed 5 bases at V and 1 base at J, leaving 5 bases unmatched. Germline V CDR1 and CDR2: MDHEN, SYDVKM. The CDR3 consists of 15 residues. CDR3 coding DNA: TGTGCCAGCAGTCCTAGCGGGAGAGGGTCCTACGAGCAGTACTTC. Protein sequence: CASSPSGRGSYEQYF.

In its sample, this clonotype was seen many times. The rearrangement uses TRBV12-3 or TRBV12-4 and TRBJ1-5, with D perhaps TRBD1 (5 bases). V was trimmed by 2 bases and J by 0 bases, leaving 8 bases between them. This CDR3 is built from 15 residues. As DNA, the CDR3 is TGTGCCAGCAGTTTATGGGGCAATAGCAATCAGCCCCAGCATTTT. As protein: CASSLWGNSNQPQHF.

Many counts were recorded for this clonotype. The chain uses TRBV6-1 and TRBJ2-7; 8 bases agree with TRBD2. Trimming removed 5 bases from V and 6 bases from J; junction bases left unmatched: 12. Looked up from germline, CDR1 is MNHNS and CDR2 is SASEGT. The CDR3 length is 15 residues. The CDR3 nucleotides read TGTGCCAGCAGTCTTAGCGGGGACATGCCTGTCGAGCAGTACTTC. This translates into CASSLSGDMPVEQYF.

The chain couples TRBV7-9 to TRBJ1-5, with D uncertain. The CDR3 has 15 residues. V dropped 1 base and J dropped 3 bases, with 10 bases sitting between them. Per the germline V gene, CDR1 is SEHNR and CDR2 is FQNEAQ (reference sequence). Here the CDR3 reads CASSLDDTYNQPQHF. In DNA, the CDR3 is TGTGCCAGCAGCTTAGACGACACCTACAATCAGCCCCAGCATTTT.

This chain uses TRBV19 with TRBJ1-1, with D perhaps matching TRBD1 (6 bases). The CDR3 is made up of 13 amino acids. The germline V gene encodes CDR1 LNHDA and CDR2 SQIVND (reference sequence). The V end was cut by 6 bases, the J end by 1 base, with 9 bases between. The CDR3 sequence is CASRGRGNTEAFF. The CDR3 DNA reads TGTGCCAGTAGGGGCAGGGGGAACACTGAAGCTTTCTTT. The whole variable domain, filled in from reference TRBV19 and TRBJ1-1, reads DGGITQSPKYLFRKEGQNVTLSCEQNLNHDAMYWYRQDPGQGLRLIYYSQIVNDFQKGDIAEGYSVSREKKESFPLTVTSAQKNPTAFYLCASRGRGNTEAFFGQGTRLTVV.

In this sample, this clonotype turned up many times. The chain is built from TRBV13 and TRBJ2-1, with 13 bases fitting TRBD2. The CDR3 length is 16 residues. The germline gives CDR1 PRHDT, CDR2 FYEKMQ (reference sequence). Losses at the gene ends were 5 bases for V and 4 bases for J; bases not matched to a gene: 5. The CDR3 nucleotides read TGTGCCAGCAGCAAGGGACTAGCGGGATCGTACAATGAGCAGTTCTTC. Its translation: CASSKGLAGSYNEQFF.

This clonotype was recorded a few times. The rearrangement uses TRBV5-6 and TRBJ2-7; no firm D call. With 0 bases removed from V and 6 bases from J, the gap between germline ends came to 7 bases. The V gene's germline CDR1 is SGHDT and CDR2 YYEEEE. This CDR3 region has 12 residues. CDR3 bases: TGTGCCAGCAGCTTGGCCGGGTTCGAGCAGTACTTC. Translating gives CASSLAGFEQYF.

Many counts were recorded for this clonotype. CDR3 region: CASSLSLDTQYF. The CDR3 DNA reads TGTGCCAGCAGCTTATCCCTTGATACGCAGTATTTT. The rearrangement joins TRBV7-9 to TRBJ2-3; D call uncertain. Germline V gene lookup returns CDR1 SEHNR and CDR2 FQNEAQ (reference sequence). The CDR3 covers 12 residues. Trimming cost V 2 bases and J 6 bases, with 6 bases left between them. Using reference TRBV7-9 and TRBJ2-3 for the parts outside the CDR3, the full variable domain is DTGVSQNPRHKITKRGQNVTFRCDPISEHNRLYWYRQTLGQGPEFLTYFQNEAQLEKSRLLSDRFSAERPKGSFSTLEIQRTEQGDSAMYLCASSLSLDTQYFGPGTRLTVL.

The CDR3: CATSDRTGGEEQYF. As DNA, the CDR3 is TGTGCCACCAGTGACAGGACAGGGGGCGAGGAGCAGTACTTC. This rearrangement joins TRBV24-1 to TRBJ2-7, with 11 bases lining up with TRBD1. The CDR3 spans 14 residues. CDR1 and CDR2 (germline): KGHDR, SFDVKD. Unmatched junction bases numbered 5, after V lost 4 bases and J lost 7 bases.

This clonotype was detected many times. The V call is TRBV11-2, the J call TRBJ2-7; perhaps D is TRBD1 or TRBD2 (5 bases each). The V gene's germline CDR1 is SGHAT and CDR2 FQNNGV. The CDR3 loop spans 14 amino acids. The V and J ends lost 1 base and 3 bases respectively, with 10 bases between them. The CDR3 coding sequence is TGTGCCAGCAGCTTAGTACCGGGGCACTACGAGCAGTACTTC. Translated, it gives CASSLVPGHYEQYF.

The rearrangement uses TRBV5-1 and TRBJ2-7; 7 bases align to TRBD1. V shed 4 bases, J shed 4 bases, and the junction held 14 bases outside the gene matches. The CDR3 is 16 amino acids. Per germline, CDR1 SGHRS and CDR2 YFSETQ. CDR3 in amino acids: CASSEAERTGLYEQYF. The CDR3 DNA reads as TGCGCCAGCAGCGAAGCAGAGCGGACAGGCTTGTACGAGCAGTACTTC.

This clonotype was detected a few times. The chain recombines TRBV20-1 with TRBJ1-4, with TRBD1 as a possible D gene (6 bases). CDR3 length: 12 amino acids. Germline V lookup: CDR1 DFQATT, CDR2 SNEGSKA (reference sequence). V lost 2 bases to trimming and J lost 7 bases, with 8 bases between them. CDR3 DNA sequence: TGCAGTGCTAGAAAGGGGGGTGAAAAACTGTTTTTT. Amino acids: CSARKGGEKLFF.

This clonotype has only a few counts. This CDR3 is CASSQGTGWYGYTF. The CDR3 nucleotides read TGCGCCAGCAGCCAAGGGACAGGGTGGTATGGCTACACCTTC. V and J are TRBV4-1 and TRBJ1-2; 8 bases line up with TRBD1. The CDR3 length is 14 residues. J gave up 5 bases and V 1 base, and 3 bases lay outside the gene matches. CDR1 MGHRA and CDR2 YSYEKL come from the germline V gene.

This clonotype was recorded a few times. The chain is built from TRBV7-9 and TRBJ2-7; D may correspond to TRBD1 or TRBD2 (5 bases each). V was clipped by 0 bases and J by 0 bases, with 9 bases between them. CDR3 length: 15 residues. Germline values: CDR1 SEHNR, CDR2 FQNEAQ (reference sequence). The CDR3 DNA sequence: TGTGCCAGCAGCTTAGCCGGGGCCGGCTCCTACGAGCAGTACTTC. Its protein is CASSLAGAGSYEQYF.

The genes are TRBV5-1 and TRBJ1-6, with no clear D. Trimming left V 2 bases short and J 8 bases short, with 8 bases between. CDR1 is SGHRS and CDR2 is YFSETQ in the germline V gene. This CDR3 has 13 amino acids. CDR3 sequence (DNA): TGCGCCAGCAGCTTTTCGTGGGATTCACCCCTCCACTTT. It translates to CASSFSWDSPLHF.

The chain is built from TRBV14 and TRBJ2-7; D unresolved. Germline CDR1 is SGHDN and CDR2 is FVKESK. The V gene lost 2 bases and the J gene lost 3 bases, with 11 bases spanning the gap. The CDR3 has 14 amino acids. CDR3 sequence reads: CASSQNPSGYEQYF. The CDR3 DNA reads TGTGCCAGCAGCCAAAACCCTTCGGGCTACGAGCAGTACTTC. Complete variable domain (other parts from reference TRBV14 and TRBJ2-7): EAGVTQFPSHSVIEKGQTVTLRCDPISGHDNLYWYRRVMGKEIKFLLHFVKESKQDESGMPNNRFLAERTGGTYSTLKVQPAELEDSGVYFCASSQNPSGYEQYFGPGTRLTVT.

This clonotype came up many times. The chain has TRBV11-2 and TRBJ1-1, with D possibly matching TRBD1 (5 bases). The V and J ends lost 3 bases and 9 bases respectively, with 14 bases between them. CDR1 and CDR2 (germline): SGHAT, FQNNGV. CDR3 length equals 13 residues. The CDR3 loop is CASSLGGMEKAFF. The CDR3 DNA reads TGTGCCAGCAGCTTGGGGGGAATGGAAAAAGCTTTCTTT.

This chain uses TRBV5-1 with TRBJ2-2; unclear D gene. Looked up from germline, CDR1 is SGHRS and CDR2 is YFSETQ. There are 12 residues in the CDR3. Trimming pared 7 bases from V and 2 bases from J, leaving 6 bases between. This CDR3 is CASPGNTGELFF. CDR3 bases: TGCGCCAGCCCAGGAAACACCGGGGAGCTGTTTTTT.

This chain uses TRBV12-3 or TRBV12-4 with TRBJ1-6; a possible D gene is TRBD1 (6 bases). V dropped 3 bases and J dropped 7 bases, with 10 bases sitting between them. The CDR3 loop spans 14 amino acids. The DNA for the CDR3 is TGTGCCAGCAGTTTCGGGGGCACAAATTCACCCCTCCACTTT. It translates to CASSFGGTNSPLHF.